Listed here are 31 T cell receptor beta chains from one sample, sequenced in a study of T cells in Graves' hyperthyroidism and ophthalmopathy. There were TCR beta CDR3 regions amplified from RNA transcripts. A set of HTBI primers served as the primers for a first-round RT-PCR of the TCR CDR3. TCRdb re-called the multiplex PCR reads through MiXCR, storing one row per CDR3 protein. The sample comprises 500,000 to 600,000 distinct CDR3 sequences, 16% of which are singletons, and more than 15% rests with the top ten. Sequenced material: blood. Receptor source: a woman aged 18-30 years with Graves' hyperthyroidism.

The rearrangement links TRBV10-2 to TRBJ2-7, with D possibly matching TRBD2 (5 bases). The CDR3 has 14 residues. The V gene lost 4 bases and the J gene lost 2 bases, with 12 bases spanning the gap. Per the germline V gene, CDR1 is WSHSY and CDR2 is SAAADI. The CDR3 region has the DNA TGCGCCAGCAGTGCTGAGGGAAGCACCTACGAGCAGTACTTC. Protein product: CASSAEGSTYEQYF.

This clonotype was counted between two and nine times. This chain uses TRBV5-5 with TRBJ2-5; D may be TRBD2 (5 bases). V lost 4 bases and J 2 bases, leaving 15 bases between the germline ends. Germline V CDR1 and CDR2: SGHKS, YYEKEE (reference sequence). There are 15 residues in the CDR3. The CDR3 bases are TGTGCCAGCAGCCTATTAGGACTGCTTCAAGAGACCCAGTACTTC. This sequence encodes CASSLLGLLQETQYF.

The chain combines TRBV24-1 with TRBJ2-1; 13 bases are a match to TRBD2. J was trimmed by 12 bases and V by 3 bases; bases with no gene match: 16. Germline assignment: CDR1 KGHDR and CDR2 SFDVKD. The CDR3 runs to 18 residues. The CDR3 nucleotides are TGTGCCACCAGTGATCCGACTAGCGGGGGGACCTACACCCAGGTGCAGTTCTTC. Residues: CATSDPTSGGTYTQVQFF.

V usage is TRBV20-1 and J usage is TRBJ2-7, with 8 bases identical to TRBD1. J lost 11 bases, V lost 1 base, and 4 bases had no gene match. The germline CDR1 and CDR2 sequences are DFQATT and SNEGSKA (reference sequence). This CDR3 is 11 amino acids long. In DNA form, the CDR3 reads TGCAGTGCTAGAGGTCCGGGACAGGAGTACTTC. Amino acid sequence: CSARGPGQEYF.

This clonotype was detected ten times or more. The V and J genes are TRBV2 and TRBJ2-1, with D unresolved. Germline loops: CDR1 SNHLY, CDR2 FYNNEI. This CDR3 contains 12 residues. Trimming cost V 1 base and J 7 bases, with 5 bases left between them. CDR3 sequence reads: CASSEEGNEQFF. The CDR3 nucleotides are TGTGCCAGCAGTGAAGAGGGTAATGAGCAGTTCTTC.

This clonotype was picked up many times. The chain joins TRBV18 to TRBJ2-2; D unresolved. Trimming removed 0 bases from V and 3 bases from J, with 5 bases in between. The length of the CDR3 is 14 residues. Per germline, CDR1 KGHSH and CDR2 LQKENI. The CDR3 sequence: CASSPPVYTGELFF. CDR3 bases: TGTGCCAGCTCACCACCGGTGTACACCGGGGAGCTGTTTTTT.

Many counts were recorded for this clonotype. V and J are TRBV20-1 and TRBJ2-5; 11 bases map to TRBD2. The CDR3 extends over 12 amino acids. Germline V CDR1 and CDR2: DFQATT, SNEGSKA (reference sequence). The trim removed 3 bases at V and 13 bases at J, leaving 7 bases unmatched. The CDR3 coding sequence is TGCAGTGCTAGGTCTAGCGGGGGGTCAGGGTACTTC. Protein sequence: CSARSSGGSGYF.

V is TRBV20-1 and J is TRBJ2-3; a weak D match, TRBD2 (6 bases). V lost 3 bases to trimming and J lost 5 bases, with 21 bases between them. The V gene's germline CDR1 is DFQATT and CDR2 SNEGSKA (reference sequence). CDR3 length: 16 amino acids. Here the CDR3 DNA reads TGCAGTGCTAGTGGGGAGGCGGCCTCAAAACGAGATACGCAGTATTTT. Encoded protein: CSASGEAASKRDTQYF.

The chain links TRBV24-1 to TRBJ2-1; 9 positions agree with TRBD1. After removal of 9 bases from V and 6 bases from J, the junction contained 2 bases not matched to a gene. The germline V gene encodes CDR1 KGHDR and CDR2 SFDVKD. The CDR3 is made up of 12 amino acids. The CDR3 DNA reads TGTGCCACCTCGGACAGGGGCAATGAGCAGTTCTTC. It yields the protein CATSDRGNEQFF.

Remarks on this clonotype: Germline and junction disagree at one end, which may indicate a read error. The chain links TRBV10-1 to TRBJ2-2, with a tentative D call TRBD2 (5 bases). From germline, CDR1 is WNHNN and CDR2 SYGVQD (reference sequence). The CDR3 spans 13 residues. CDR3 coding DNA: TGCGCCAGTCGGAGTAGCAACACCGGGGAGCCGTTTTTT. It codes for CASRSSNTGEPFF.

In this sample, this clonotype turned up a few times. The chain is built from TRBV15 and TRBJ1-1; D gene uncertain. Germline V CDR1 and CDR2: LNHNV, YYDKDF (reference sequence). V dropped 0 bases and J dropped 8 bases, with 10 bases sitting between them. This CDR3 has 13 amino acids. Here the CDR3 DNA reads TGTGCCACCAGCAGAGAGGAGGGTCGCGAAGCTTTCTTT. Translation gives CATSREEGREAFF.

The chain's CDR3 is CATSGGNTDTQYF. Written as DNA, the CDR3 is TGTGCCACCAGTGGGGGTAACACAGATACGCAGTATTTT. The chain couples TRBV15 to TRBJ2-3; D may correspond to TRBD1 or TRBD2 (5 bases each). Germline-derived CDR1 and CDR2 are LNHNV and YYDKDF (reference sequence). V lost 6 bases and J lost 2, with 9 bases in between. The CDR3 loop spans 13 amino acids.

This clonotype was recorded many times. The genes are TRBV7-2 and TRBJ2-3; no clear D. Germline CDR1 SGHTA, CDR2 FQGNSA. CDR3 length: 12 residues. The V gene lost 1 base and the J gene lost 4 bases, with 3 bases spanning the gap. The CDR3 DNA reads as TGTGCCAGCAGCTTAGAATCAGATACGCAGTATTTT. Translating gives CASSLESDTQYF.

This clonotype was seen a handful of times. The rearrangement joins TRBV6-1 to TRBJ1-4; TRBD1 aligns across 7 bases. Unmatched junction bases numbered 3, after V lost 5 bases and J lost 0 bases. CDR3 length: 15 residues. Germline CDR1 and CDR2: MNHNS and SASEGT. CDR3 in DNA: TGTGCCAGCAGTAGGGACAGTACAACTAATGAAAAACTGTTTTTT. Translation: CASSRDSTTNEKLFF.

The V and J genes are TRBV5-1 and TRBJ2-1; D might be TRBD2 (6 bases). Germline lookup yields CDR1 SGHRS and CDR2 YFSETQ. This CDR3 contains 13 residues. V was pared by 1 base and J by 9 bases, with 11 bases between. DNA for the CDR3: TGCGCCAGCAGCTTGAGTTCCGGGGGTGAGCAGTTCTTC. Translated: CASSLSSGGEQFF.

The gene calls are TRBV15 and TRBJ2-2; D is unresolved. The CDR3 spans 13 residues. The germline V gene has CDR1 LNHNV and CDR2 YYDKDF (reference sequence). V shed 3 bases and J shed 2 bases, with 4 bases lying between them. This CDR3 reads CATSSSNTGELFF. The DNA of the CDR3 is TGTGCCACCAGCAGTTCTAACACCGGGGAGCTGTTTTTT.

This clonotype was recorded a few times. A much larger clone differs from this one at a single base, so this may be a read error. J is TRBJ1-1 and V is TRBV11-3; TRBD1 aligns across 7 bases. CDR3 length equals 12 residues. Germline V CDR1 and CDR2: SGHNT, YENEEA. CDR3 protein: CASGFEDRAAFF. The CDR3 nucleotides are TGTGCCAGCGGCTTCGAAGACAGGGCTGCTTTCTTT.

The CDR3 DNA is TGTGCCAGCAGTTACTCCAGTTTCTCTGGGGCCAACGTCCTGACTTTC. Its translation: CASSYSSFSGANVLTF. The rearrangement uses TRBV6-5 and TRBJ2-6; D unclear. This CDR3 has 16 residues. The germline gives CDR1 MNHEY, CDR2 SVGAGI. The V and J ends lost 0 bases and 0 bases respectively, with 6 bases between them.

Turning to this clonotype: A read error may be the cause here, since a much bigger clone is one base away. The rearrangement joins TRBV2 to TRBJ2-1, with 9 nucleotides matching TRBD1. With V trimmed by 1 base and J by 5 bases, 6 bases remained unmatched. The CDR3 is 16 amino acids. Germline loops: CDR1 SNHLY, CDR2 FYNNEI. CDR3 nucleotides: TGTGCCAGCAGTGAAGAAGGGACAGGGAACCACAATGAGCAGTTCTTC. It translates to CASSEEGTGNHNEQFF. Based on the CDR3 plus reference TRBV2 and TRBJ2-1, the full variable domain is EPEVTQTPSHQVTQMGQEVILRCVPISNHLYFYWYRQILGQKVEFLVSFYNNEISEKSEIFDDQFSVERPDGSNFTLKIRSTKLEDSAMYFCASSEEGTGNHNEQFFGPGTRLTVL.

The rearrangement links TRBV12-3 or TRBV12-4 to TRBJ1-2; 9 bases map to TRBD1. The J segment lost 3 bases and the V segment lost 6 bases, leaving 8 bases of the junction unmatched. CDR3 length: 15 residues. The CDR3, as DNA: TGTGCCAGCAGCGCCTGGGACAGGGCGGACTATGGCTACACCTTC. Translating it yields CASSAWDRADYGYTF.

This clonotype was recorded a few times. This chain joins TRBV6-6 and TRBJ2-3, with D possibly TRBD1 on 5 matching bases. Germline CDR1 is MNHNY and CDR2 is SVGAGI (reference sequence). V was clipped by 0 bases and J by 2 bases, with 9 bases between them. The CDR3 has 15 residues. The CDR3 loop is CASSYSATDTDTQYF. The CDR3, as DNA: TGTGCCAGCAGTTACTCCGCGACAGACACAGATACGCAGTATTTT.

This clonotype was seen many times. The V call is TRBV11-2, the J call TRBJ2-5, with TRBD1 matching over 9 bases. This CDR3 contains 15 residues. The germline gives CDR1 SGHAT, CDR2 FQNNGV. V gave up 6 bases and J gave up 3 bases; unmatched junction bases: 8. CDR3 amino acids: CASRQTQGAKETQYF. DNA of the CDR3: TGTGCCAGCAGGCAAACACAGGGGGCGAAAGAGACCCAGTACTTC.

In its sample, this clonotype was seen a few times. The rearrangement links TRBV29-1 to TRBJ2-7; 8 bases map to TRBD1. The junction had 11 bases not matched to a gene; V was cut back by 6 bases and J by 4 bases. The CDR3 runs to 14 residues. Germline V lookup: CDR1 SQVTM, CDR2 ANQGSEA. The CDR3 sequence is CSVARQGSGYEQYF. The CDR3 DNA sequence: TGCAGCGTAGCTAGACAGGGGAGTGGATACGAGCAGTACTTC.

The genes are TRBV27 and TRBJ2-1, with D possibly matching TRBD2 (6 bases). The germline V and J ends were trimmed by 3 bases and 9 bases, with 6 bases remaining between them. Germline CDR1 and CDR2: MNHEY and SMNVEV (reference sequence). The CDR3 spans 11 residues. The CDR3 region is CASSFSGEQFF. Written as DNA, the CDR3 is TGTGCCAGCAGTTTTAGCGGTGAGCAGTTCTTC.

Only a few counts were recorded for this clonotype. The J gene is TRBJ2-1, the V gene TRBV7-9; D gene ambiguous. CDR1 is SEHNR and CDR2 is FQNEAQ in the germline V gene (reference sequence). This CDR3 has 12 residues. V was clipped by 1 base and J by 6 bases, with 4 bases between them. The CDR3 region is CASSLGINEQFF. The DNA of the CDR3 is TGTGCCAGCAGCTTAGGGATCAATGAGCAGTTCTTC.

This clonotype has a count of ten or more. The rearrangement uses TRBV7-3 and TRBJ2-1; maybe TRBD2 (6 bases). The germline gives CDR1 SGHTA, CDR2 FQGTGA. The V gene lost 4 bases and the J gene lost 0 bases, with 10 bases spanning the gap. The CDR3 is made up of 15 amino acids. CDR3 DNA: TGTGCCAGCAGCTCACGGGGGACCTCCTACAATGAGCAGTTCTTC. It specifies CASSSRGTSYNEQFF.

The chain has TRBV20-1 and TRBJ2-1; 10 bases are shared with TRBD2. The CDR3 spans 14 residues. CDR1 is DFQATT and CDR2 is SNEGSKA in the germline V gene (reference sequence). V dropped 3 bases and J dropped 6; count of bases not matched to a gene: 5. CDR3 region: CSASRSGGFNEQFF. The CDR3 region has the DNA TGCAGTGCTAGTCGTAGCGGGGGGTTCAATGAGCAGTTCTTC.

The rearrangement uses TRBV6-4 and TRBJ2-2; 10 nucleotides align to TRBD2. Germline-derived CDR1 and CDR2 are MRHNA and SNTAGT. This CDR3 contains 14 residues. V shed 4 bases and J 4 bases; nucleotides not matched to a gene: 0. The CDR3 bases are TGTGCCAGCAGTGCTAGCGGGAGCACCGGGGAGCTGTTTTTT. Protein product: CASSASGSTGELFF.

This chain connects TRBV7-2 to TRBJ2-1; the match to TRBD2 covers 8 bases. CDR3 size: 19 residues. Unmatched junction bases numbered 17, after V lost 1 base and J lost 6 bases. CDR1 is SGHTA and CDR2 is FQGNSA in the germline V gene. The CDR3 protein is CASSLGRLLSGGPINEQFF. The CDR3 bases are TGTGCCAGCAGCTTAGGGCGGCTCTTAAGCGGGGGTCCGATCAATGAGCAGTTCTTC.

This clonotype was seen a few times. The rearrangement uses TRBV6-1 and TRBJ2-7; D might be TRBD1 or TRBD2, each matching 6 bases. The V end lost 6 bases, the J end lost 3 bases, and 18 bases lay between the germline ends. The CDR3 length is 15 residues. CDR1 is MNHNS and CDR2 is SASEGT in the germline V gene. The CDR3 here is CASRNTFGGYYEQYF. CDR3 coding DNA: TGTGCCAGCAGGAACACTTTCGGGGGCTACTACGAGCAGTACTTC.

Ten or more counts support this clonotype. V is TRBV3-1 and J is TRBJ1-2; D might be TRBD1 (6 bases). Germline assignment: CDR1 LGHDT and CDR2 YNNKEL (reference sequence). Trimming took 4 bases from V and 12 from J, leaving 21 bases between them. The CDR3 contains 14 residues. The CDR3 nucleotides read TGTGCCAGCAGCCCCCACGGTTATGCAGGGGTAAACACCTTC. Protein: CASSPHGYAGVNTF.